This paragraph reports one TCR beta chain. No antigen is known for it. The source of the sample is a study of T cell responses to AZD1222 COVID-19 vaccine. Whole-study results and caveats: The study reported that nearly half of spike-specific TCRs target unmutated variant regions.

There are 15 residues in the CDR3. Germline V gene data show CDR1 as SEHNR and CDR2 as FQNEAQ (reference sequence). Unmatched junction bases numbered 4, after V lost 2 bases and J lost 3 bases. Clones were read by immunoSEQ multiplex PCR, and TCRdb kept only the in-frame ones, dropping some. The sample includes fewer than 120,000 clones, approximately 90% of them seen just once. This sequence joins TRBV7-9 and TRBJ1-5; 7 positions agree with TRBD1. This TCR was recovered from an adult in good health. The sample consisted of peripheral blood, taken on day 0 of AZD1222 vaccination. The CDR3 region is CASSLTGQPNQPQHF. In DNA form, the CDR3 reads TGTGCCAGCAGCTTAACGGGACAGCCCAATCAGCCCCAGCATTTT.